This T cell receptor (beta chain) is from a study of molecular identifiers for immune sequencing clone quantification (dated by TCRdb to 2016 to 2018). For the study in its entirety: For a replicate experiment, RNA from approximately 20,000 or 100,000 naive CD8 T cells was divided into five aliquots, and four of the five aliquots were sequenced. The study was a methods study using CD8 T cells to benchmark molecular-identifier clustering-based TCR repertoire sequencing (MIDCIRS) and TCR RNA copy counting.

Libraries of naive CD8 T cells were built from anywhere between roughly 17,000 and 1,000,000 sorted cells, with 10%, 30% or 50% of the purified RNA used. Naive CD8 T cells, defined as CD8+CD4-CCR7+CD45RA+, were FACS-sorted into RLT Plus buffer on a BD FACSAria II. To test detection sensitivity, Jurkat RNA equal to approximately ten TCR copies was added to samples of about 20,000-1,000,000 naive CD8 T cells. Enrichment of CD8 T cells was performed with RosetteSep CD8+ T Cell Enrichment Cocktail and Ficoll-Paque, after which ACK red cell lysis was carried out. The study at large found these results: Around 2.9 recovered TCR RNA copies per cell were obtained by modeling, versus about 10 by digital PCR, implying a capture efficiency of 25% to 35%. Identical TCR molecules sharing a barcode could cause highly expanded clone sizes to be underestimated. In CMV-specific effector cells, clones with more than 20 RNA copies accounted for over 97% of molecules, whereas in naive cells such clones accounted for under 1%. Spiked-in Jurkat TCR RNA (around eleven copies' worth), which is not part of the donor repertoire, was contained in the naive libraries. When barcode sub-clustering was left out, chimeric consensus sequences inflated TCR diversity, with chimeras reaching as high as 47%. A single cell's worth of spiked-in Jurkat TCR RNA was reported detectable even among about 1.1 million naive CD8 T cells.

The CDR3 sequence holds 15 residues, the cysteine and phenylalanine included. The CDR3 DNA has 45 bases and is translated from base 1. V is reduced by 4 bases and J by 9 bases, leaving a spacing of 17 bases between them. Based on the germline V gene, the CDR1 and CDR2 sequences are SGDLS and YYNGEE. Library creation used PCR. Data came from an Illumina HiSeq 4000. Bulk TCR libraries were prepared as previously described, using TCR primers listed in Table S5. Total RNA was purified with the Qiagen AllPrep DNA/RNA kit. Before analysis, reads from multiple sequencing runs of one library were combined. As for the original processing: Reads were retained only if the reads had an exact TCR constant sequence, and the retained reads were trimmed to 150 nt and grouped according to their 12-nt molecular barcodes. Reads inside each barcode group were sub-clustered using a 15% Levenshtein threshold, and a quality-weighted consensus sequence was constructed for each RNA molecule. Non-functional sequences were removed, as were lower-count sequences one edit away from another. Based on fitting two negative binomial distributions, any barcode sub-cluster with under 20% of the maximum read count was discarded. TCRdb reran the public reads through fastp at Q25 and MiXCR, keeping productive beta chains. Identical CDR3 proteins give one entry, which carries the most common genes and DNA. Here the V and J calls rest on TCRdb's processing, not on the authors' analysis. For this sample the table gives more than 450,000 distinct CDR3 sequences, of which over 20% were detected only once. The ten most abundant clones make up about 0.8% of the sample.

Notes on this clonotype: Its antigen is not yet known. This may come from a read error, since a much larger clone is one base off.

The clonotype was recovered from a human donor in good health. Some libraries in this study had Jurkat cell RNA spiked in. Rearrangement joined TRBV9 to TRBJ1-6, with a tentative D gene TRBD1 over 5 matching bases. The sample was naive CD8+ T cells from blood, with Jurkat cell RNA spiked in. This specimen's cell subset or site label, per the study, means: FACS-sorted CD8+CD4-CCR7+CD45RA+ naive T cells. The nucleotides read TGTGCCAGCAGCCCAGGCCGGGGGTCTGGTTCACCCCTCCACTTT. Translated, this gives CASSPGRGSGSPLHF.